This TCR beta chain was captured in a study of CD8+CD57+ T cells in acquired aplastic anemia. Study context: Reads per healthy sample averaged about 10.8 million (CD4+) and under 12 million (CD8+).

TCR beta VDJ and CDR3 profiles were obtained from a genomic DNA template. Using its own MiXCR run on the reads, TCRdb lists one record per CDR3 protein. The sample lists approximately 170,000 distinct CDR3 sequences, roughly 56% occurring once. This clonotype was counted many times. Per the germline V gene, CDR1 is MNHNS and CDR2 is SASEGT. Trimming shortened V by 9 bases and J by 4 bases, and 13 bases separated the two germline ends. The CDR3 is made up of 12 amino acids. The clonotype was recovered from a human donor in good health, serving as a control. The chain carries TRBV6-1 and TRBJ2-7; D is perhaps TRBD2 (6 bases). The material sequenced was sorted CD4+, CD8+, or CD8+CD57+ T cells (not recorded which) from PBMCs. Here the CDR3 reads CASHGGVYEQYF. The CDR3 DNA follows: TGTGCCAGTCACGGAGGGGTTTACGAGCAGTACTTC.